This note documents a single T cell receptor beta chain sequence. In the original analysis: How many nucleated cells were present was estimated from reference gene primer amplification. Measured with immunoSEQ multiplex PCR; TCRdb has only the in-frame clones, and not every one. From that table come the V and J calls and clone size; the DNA was used to work out D and trimming. The sample contains fewer than 350,000 clones, about 86% of which appear only once. The data originate from a study of blood T cell repertoires in COVID-19. Study details: From T cells, B-cell-depleted T cells, or PBMCs came the material, which was cDNA or gDNA.

Trimming cost V 3 bases and J 8 bases, with 7 bases left between them. Germline values: CDR1 MGHRA, CDR2 YSYEKL. This CDR3 region has 12 residues. The sequenced material came from peripheral blood. The chain is built from TRBV4-1 and TRBJ1-4; no reliable D call. This receptor was identified in a woman in her twenties or thirties who had recovered from COVID-19. CDR3 residues: CASSHPREKLFF. DNA of the CDR3: TGCGCCAGCAGCCACCCCCGGGAAAAACTGTTTTTT.